The T cell receptor (beta chain) described here comes from a study of Graves' ophthalmopathy and Graves' hyperthyroidism. Amplification of TCR beta CDR3 regions used RNA transcripts. HTBI-primed first-round RT-PCR preceded second-round multiplex PCR. TCRdb redid the calling of the multiplex PCR reads with MiXCR, one entry per CDR3 protein. This table has about 210,000 distinct CDR3 sequences, 25% to 35% appearing once. The CDR3 has 14 residues. From germline, CDR1 is SQVTM and CDR2 ANQGSEA. J lost 2 bases, V lost 5 bases, and 8 bases had no gene match. The table lists this clonotype with many counts. The TCR was taken from a man over 45 with Graves' ophthalmopathy. The chain joins TRBV29-1 to TRBJ1-1; TRBD1 aligns across 7 bases. Sequenced material: peripheral blood. For the CDR3, the DNA is TGCAGCGTTCCGGGACAGCAAACCAACACTGAAGCTTTCTTT. Its protein product is CSVPGQQTNTEAFF.